Below, 4 T cell receptor beta chains from the same sample are listed, as sequenced in a study of T cells in Graves' hyperthyroidism and ophthalmopathy (dated by TCRdb to the late 2010s). The library was made by multiplex PCR. Sequencing was carried out with an Illumina HiSeq 2000. The TCR beta CDR3 regions were amplified from RNA transcripts. For the first round of RT-PCR on the TCR CDR3, the HTBI primer set was used together with the Qiagen OneStep RT-PCR kit. The raw public reads went through TCRdb reprocessing: fastp at Q25, MiXCR clone calling, in-frame beta chains kept. Rows with a matching CDR3 protein are joined into one entry that keeps the most common DNA and genes. The sample profile shows about 640,000 distinct CDR3 sequences; roughly 46% of them were found once. Less than 9.5% of the sample is taken by the ten largest. The sequenced sample consisted of peripheral blood or thyroid tissue (not recorded which). The receptors come from an adult man with Graves' disease, either hyperthyroidism or ophthalmopathy (not recorded which).

This clonotype turned up a few times. This chain connects TRBV7-1 to TRBJ1-5; no firm D call. TRBV7-1 is treated as an ORF (open reading frame) with a function not yet certain. This CDR3 contains 9 residues. V lost 3 bases and J 15 bases, leaving 6 bases between the germline ends. The CDR3 is CASSSPGHF. Written as DNA, the CDR3 is TGTGCCAGCAGCTCTCCAGGGCATTTT.

The CDR3 spells CASREGGGGSPLHF. The CDR3 DNA sequence: TGTGCCAGCAGAGAGGGGGGAGGAGGGTCACCCCTCCACTTT. The chain links TRBV25-1 to TRBJ1-6; the D gene is possibly TRBD1 (6 bases). The germline CDR1 and CDR2 sequences are MGHDK and SYGVNS. Trimming stripped 6 bases from V and 10 bases from J, with 16 bases between. The CDR3 loop spans 14 amino acids.

This clonotype was recorded at least ten times. The rearrangement uses TRBV19 and TRBJ1-2; TRBD1 matches 7 bases. In germline, CDR1 is LNHDA, CDR2 SQIVND (reference sequence). V was clipped by 6 bases and J by 4 bases; unmatched bases: 8. The CDR3 is 14 residues long. The CDR3: CASRRTGGSYGYTF. The CDR3 coding sequence is TGTGCCAGTAGACGGACAGGAGGATCCTATGGCTACACCTTC.

Only a few counts were recorded for this clonotype. V usage is TRBV6-5 and J usage is TRBJ2-5, with D maybe TRBD2 (5 bases). The CDR3 is 13 residues long. Germline CDR1 is MNHEY and CDR2 is SVGAGI. The V end was cut by 7 bases, the J end by 8 bases, with 17 bases between. Here the CDR3 reads CASTPSFGKTQYF. The DNA of the CDR3 is TGTGCCAGCACCCCTTCTTTCGGGAAAACCCAGTACTTC.